These 8 T cell receptor beta chains were sequenced from one sample in a study of tissue T cells after allogeneic stem cell transplantation. TCRdb's table, derived via immunoSEQ multiplex PCR, lists solely in-frame clones and lacks some. The sample lists approximately 5,400 clones, approximately 56% occurring once. Time point indicated: mouse harvest day 7 after allogeneic transplant. Each mouse received 10^7 T-cell-depleted marrow cells plus 10^6 splenic CD5+ T cells by tail vein. Sequences were obtained from gut tissue. All receptors come from a female BALB/c mouse given C57BL/6 T cells with graft-versus-host disease after an allogeneic hematopoietic cell transplant.

A remark on this clone: Each gene name is a mouse one. The CDR3 is cut off 1 residue early in the read; its end comes from the germline J gene. This sequence joins TRBV13-3 and TRBJ2-3; 9 nucleotides align to TRBD2. J was trimmed by 1 base and V by 1 base; bases with no gene match: 1. Germline CDR1 is NNHDY and CDR2 is SYVADS. The CDR3 loop spans 15 amino acids. The CDR3 bases that were read are TGTGCCAGCAGTGATCGGGACTGGGGTGCAGAAACGCTGTAT. Translated, it gives CASSDRDWGAETLY. The complete CDR3 protein is CASSDRDWGAETLYF.

Judged by abundance, this clone is large (0.1 to 1%). The germline and genes are mouse ones. The CDR3 end lies 1 residue beyond the end of the read and is filled in from the germline J gene. The gene calls are TRBV24 and TRBJ2-7, with 12 bases that match TRBD2. Germline V gene lookup returns CDR1 KGHTA and CDR2 FRNEEI. The trim removed 4 bases at V and 0 bases at J, leaving 4 bases unmatched. CDR3 length equals 16 residues. The sequenced part of the CDR3 DNA is TGTGCCAGCAGTCAAGGGACTGGGGGGTCCTCCTATGAACAGTAC. It specifies CASSQGTGGSSYEQY. The whole CDR3 protein reads CASSQGTGGSSYEQYF.

The table lists this clone with a few counts. The genes are named according to mouse. The CDR3 end falls 1 residue outside the read, so it is completed with the germline J gene. The chain combines TRBV3 with TRBJ2-1; 9 positions match TRBD1. The CDR3 is made up of 14 amino acids. Germline V gene sequence: CDR1 SNHLY, CDR2 FYNGKV (reference sequence). The V gene end was trimmed by 3 bases and the J gene end by 7 bases; junction bases not matched to a gene: 4. This CDR3 reads CASSFTGGGAEQFF. Incomplete CDR3 DNA: TGTGCCAGCAGCTTTACAGGGGGCGGAGCTGAGCAGTTC.

There are a few counts of this clone. Mouse germline and gene names are used. The CDR3 goes on 1 residue after the read ends, and that part is filled in from the germline J gene. The genes are TRBV13-1 and TRBJ2-7, with 12 bases fitting TRBD2. The germline gives CDR1 NSHNY, CDR2 SYGAGN. Trimming at V came to 6 bases and at J to 4 bases, leaving 5 bases not matched to a gene. This CDR3 spans 14 amino acids. CDR3 bases read: TGTGCCAGCACCCCGACTGGGGGGGCTTATGAACAGTAC. Protein product: CASTPTGGAYEQY. The CDR3, in full, reads CASTPTGGAYEQYF.

This clone was seen a handful of times. Germline and genes here are mouse. Read data end 1 residue before the CDR3 end; the end is taken from the germline J gene. The chain uses TRBV16 and TRBJ2-3; D is perhaps TRBD2 (6 bases). The CDR3 has 14 amino acids. The germline V and J ends were trimmed by 4 bases and 1 base, with 9 bases remaining between them. In germline, CDR1 is SGHSA, CDR2 FRNQAP. CDR3 DNA (partial): TGTGCAAGCAGCTGGGCTGGGGGTGCAGAAACGCTGTAT. Amino acid sequence: CASSWAGGAETLY. The whole CDR3 protein reads CASSWAGGAETLYF. The full variable domain, rest sourced from reference TRBV16 and TRBJ2-3, is NAGVIQTPRHKVTGKGQEATLWCEPISGHSAVFWYRQTIVQGLEFLTYFRNQAPIDDSGMPKERFSAQMPNQSHSTLKIQSTQPQDSAVYLCASSWAGGAETLYFGSGTRLTVL.

Comments on this clone: Any gene name here is a mouse gene name. The read ends 1 residue before the CDR3 terminus; that terminus is restored from the germline J gene. The chain has TRBV31 and TRBJ2-4; D is unresolved. The germline V and J ends were trimmed by 0 bases and 2 bases, with 3 bases remaining between them. The CDR3 is made up of 12 amino acids. Germline V gene lookup returns CDR1 GKSSPN and CDR2 SITVG. CDR3 loop: CAWSLNQNTLYF. The covered CDR3 bases are TGTGCCTGGAGTCTCAATCAAAACACCTTGTAC.

As concerns this clone: Gene names and germline refer to mouse. The CDR3 is cut off 1 residue early in the read; its end comes from the germline J gene. This chain links TRBV15 with TRBJ2-5; D could derive from TRBD1 or TRBD2 (6 bases each). Trimming removed 1 base at V and 2 bases at J, with 10 bases between. The CDR3 runs to 15 residues. CDR1 and CDR2 (germline): SGHND, FRSKSL. The DNA read from the CDR3 is TGTGCCAGCAGTTTAGGGGGGCGCTTCCAAGACACCCAGTAC. Protein: CASSLGGRFQDTQY. The complete CDR3 protein is CASSLGGRFQDTQYF.

Regarding this clone: Gene names refer to mouse genes. The read stops 1 residue short of the end of the CDR3; the missing end is completed from the germline J gene. This sequence joins TRBV31 and TRBJ2-4, with 10 nucleotides matching TRBD2. The CDR3 is 15 amino acids. V dropped 2 bases and J dropped 3; count of bases not matched to a gene: 5. Germline CDR1 reads GKSSPN; CDR2 reads SITVG. CDR3 DNA (partial): TGTGCCTGGAGTTCTGGGGGGGCGAGGCAAAACACCTTGTAC. The encoded protein is CAWSSGGARQNTLY. The complete CDR3 sequence is CAWSSGGARQNTLYF. Using reference TRBV31 and TRBJ2-4 for the parts outside the CDR3, the full variable domain is AQTIHQWPVAEIKAVGSPLSLGCTIKGKSSPNLYWYWQATGGTLQQLFYSITVGQVESVVQLNLSASRPKDDQFILSTEKLLLSHSGFYLCAWSSGGARQNTLYFGAGTRLSVL.